This is a list of T cell receptor beta chains from one sample in a study of tumor and adjacent non-tumor tissue in lung cancer. TCRdb analysed the multiplex PCR reads with MiXCR anew, one entry per CDR3 protein. The sample gives tens of thousands of distinct CDR3 sequences, around 70% of which show up once; 28% is in the top ten. The sequencing input was distant non-tumor lung tissue. All receptors come from a woman aged 45-60 years with non-small cell lung cancer. Each CDR3 is given with its conserved first and last residue. D genes are given only for firm matches. Size is omitted from some rows. Given values are once, few, many or a class for expanded clones.

V: TRBV6-6; D: -; J: TRBJ1-1; size: -; CDR3: CASRRVLNTEAFF; DNA: TGTGCCAGTAGAAGGGTGTTGAATACTGAAGCTTTCTTT
V: TRBV28; D: -; J: TRBJ2-1; size: -; CDR3: CASSLSLRSAVGYNEQFF; DNA: TGTGCCAGCAGTTTATCACTCCGTTCAGCGGTGGGCTACAATGAGCAGTTCTTC
V: TRBV7-2; D: TRBD1; J: TRBJ1-2; size: -; CDR3: CASSLAGDRDSYTF; DNA: TGTGCCAGCAGCTTAGCTGGAGACAGGGATAGCTACACCTTC
V: TRBV5-1; D: TRBD2; J: TRBJ2-2; size: few; CDR3: CASRTSHGGELFF; DNA: TGCGCCAGCAGGACTAGCCATGGCGGGGAGCTGTTTTTT
V: TRBV12-3/TRBV12-4; D: -; J: TRBJ2-4; size: many; CDR3: CASSLIGDGKNIQYF; DNA: TGTGCCAGCAGTTTAATAGGGGACGGCAAAAACATTCAGTACTTC
V: TRBV11-2; D: -; J: TRBJ2-3; size: -; CDR3: CASGFQGGETDTQYF; DNA: TGTGCCAGCGGATTCCAGGGCGGCGAAACAGATACGCAGTATTTT
V: TRBV28; D: -; J: TRBJ1-2; size: -; CDR3: CASSPGQWDGYIF; DNA: TGTGCCAGCAGTCCCGGGCAGTGGGATGGCTACATCTTC
V: TRBV12-3/TRBV12-4; D: -; J: TRBJ2-1; size: -; CDR3: CASSFQGSSEQFF; DNA: TGTGCCAGTAGTTTTCAGGGGAGCAGTGAGCAGTTCTTC
V: TRBV6-1; D: -; J: TRBJ2-1; size: -; CDR3: CASSEGSGEWNEQFF; DNA: TGTGCCAGCAGTGAAGGGTCGGGGGAATGGAATGAGCAGTTCTTC
V: TRBV11-2; D: -; J: TRBJ1-5; size: -; CDR3: CASKLDPGESTQHF; DNA: TGTGCCAGCAAGTTAGACCCAGGGGAGTCAACGCAGCATTTT
V: TRBV20-1; D: TRBD2; J: TRBJ2-3; size: once; CDR3: CNATSGTSGAETQYF; DNA: TGCAATGCCACTTCCGGGACTAGCGGTGCAGAAACGCAGTATTTT
V: TRBV21-1; D: -; J: TRBJ2-3; size: -; CDR3: CASRRGADTHYF; DNA: TGTGCCAGTAGGAGGGGCGCAGATACGCACTATTTT
V: TRBV6-6; D: -; J: TRBJ2-6; size: -; CDR3: CARTREAYSGANVLTF; DNA: TGTGCCAGGACCAGGGAGGCGTACTCTGGAGCCAACGTCCTGACTTTC
V: TRBV20-1; D: TRBD1; J: TRBJ1-2; size: -; CDR3: CSATQTGEGYGYTF; DNA: TGCAGTGCCACACAGACAGGGGAGGGCTATGGCTACACCTTC
V: TRBV20-1; D: TRBD2; J: TRBJ2-1; size: many; CDR3: CSAAAPGLGNEQFF; DNA: TGCAGTGCCGCCGCTCCGGGACTAGGAAATGAGCAGTTCTTC
V: TRBV20-1; D: -; J: TRBJ1-6; size: -; CDR3: CSDAPEGGRNSPLHF; DNA: TGCAGCGATGCCCCGGAAGGGGGGAGAAATTCCCCCCTCCACTTT
V: TRBV20-1; D: TRBD2; J: TRBJ2-7; size: few; CDR3: CSAVPSSGSPYEQYF; DNA: TGCAGTGCTGTACCGTCTAGCGGGAGCCCCTACGAGCAGTACTTC
V: TRBV7-9; D: -; J: TRBJ2-1; size: -; CDR3: CPSSPGRESRSSYNEQFF; DNA: TGTCCCAGCAGCCCTGGCCGCGAGAGCCGGAGCTCCTACAATGAGCAGTTCTTC
V: TRBV20-1; D: -; J: TRBJ1-1; size: many; CDR3: CSARDIVPPSTEAFF; DNA: TGCAGTGCTAGAGATATAGTGCCTCCGAGCACTGAAGCTTTCTTT
V: TRBV2; D: -; J: TRBJ2-1; size: -; CDR3: CASSRKAQGTGEQFF; DNA: TGTGCCAGCAGTCGAAAGGCACAGGGTACCGGTGAGCAGTTCTTC
V: TRBV5-1; D: -; J: TRBJ2-1; size: -; CDR3: CARSLGSFPYNEQFF; DNA: TGCGCCAGGAGCTTGGGGAGTTTCCCCTACAATGAGCAGTTCTTC
V: TRBV4-2; D: -; J: TRBJ1-5; size: -; CDR3: CAGSHLSQGNQPQHF; DNA: TGTGCCGGCAGCCACCTAAGCCAGGGGAATCAGCCCCAGCATTTT
V: TRBV6-6; D: TRBD2; J: TRBJ2-1; size: -; CDR3: CASNGLARVSGFF; DNA: TGCGCCAGCAACGGACTAGCGAGAGTGAGTGGGTTCTTC
V: TRBV10-2; D: -; J: TRBJ2-1; size: -; CDR3: CASIEPGTYNEQFF; DNA: TGCGCCAGCATTGAGCCAGGGACCTACAATGAACAGTTCTTC
V: TRBV20-1; D: -; J: TRBJ2-3; size: -; CDR3: CSARKLARGTDTQYF; DNA: TGCAGTGCTAGGAAACTGGCGAGAGGTACAGATACTCAGTATTTT
V: TRBV29-1; D: TRBD2; J: TRBJ2-7; size: many; CDR3: CSVEGLAGRYEQYF; DNA: TGCAGCGTTGAAGGGTTAGCGGGACGTTACGAGCAGTACTTC
V: TRBV11-2; D: TRBD2; J: TRBJ2-7; size: -; CDR3: CASNLRILAGGNSYEQYF; DNA: TGTGCAAGCAACCTTAGAATTCTAGCGGGAGGGAACTCCTACGAGCAGTACTTC
V: TRBV29-1; D: -; J: TRBJ2-1; size: -; CDR3: CSVEDLLAGQGNEQFF; DNA: TGCAGTGTTGAAGATCTCCTAGCGGGACAGGGCAATGAGCAGTTCTTC
V: TRBV14; D: -; J: TRBJ2-5; size: -; CDR3: CASNQWESETRYF; DNA: TGTGCCAGCAACCAGTGGGAGAGTGAGACCCGGTACTTC
V: TRBV10-3; D: -; J: TRBJ2-1; size: many; CDR3: CAISEIWRNEQFF; DNA: TGTGCCATCAGTGAGATATGGAGGAATGAGCAGTTCTTC
V: TRBV6-2/TRBV6-3; D: TRBD2; J: TRBJ2-3; size: once; CDR3: CASNTPSGGTDTQYF; DNA: TGTGCCAGCAATACCCCTAGCGGGGGCACAGATACGCAGTATTTT
V: TRBV6-2/TRBV6-3; D: -; J: TRBJ2-3; size: many; CDR3: CASSTTRDTSTDTQYF; DNA: TGTGCCAGCAGCACCACCCGGGACACAAGCACAGATACGCAGTATTTT
V: TRBV11-2; D: -; J: TRBJ2-5; size: -; CDR3: CASSLDLWGGETHYF; DNA: TGTGCCAGCAGCTTAGATCTGTGGGGCGGGGAGACCCATTACTTC
V: TRBV2; D: TRBD1; J: TRBJ2-1; size: -; CDR3: CASSEGRTGSNEQFF; DNA: TGTGCCAGCAGTGAAGGGAGGACAGGGAGCAATGAGCAGTTCTTC
V: TRBV20-1; D: -; J: TRBJ1-1; size: few; CDR3: CSAKGLLSTEAFF; DNA: TGCAGTGCTAAAGGCCTGTTGAGCACTGAGGCTTTCTTT
V: TRBV11-2; D: -; J: TRBJ1-1; size: -; CDR3: CASSLALGGILNTEAFF; DNA: TGTGCCAGCAGCTTAGCCCTGGGCGGGATATTAAACACTGAAGCTTTCTTT
V: TRBV4-1; D: -; J: TRBJ1-1; size: -; CDR3: CASSQDRYRANIEVFF; DNA: TGCGCCAGCAGCCAAGATCGTTACAGGGCGAACATTGAAGTATTCTTT
V: TRBV5-4; D: TRBD1; J: TRBJ1-2; size: few; CDR3: CASSSHRTGGGGYTF; DNA: TGTGCCAGCAGCTCCCACCGGACAGGGGGAGGTGGCTACACCTTC
V: TRBV20-1; D: -; J: TRBJ2-3; size: -; CDR3: CNAAGGLTMDTQYF; DNA: TGCAATGCGGCAGGCGGCCTGACGATGGATACGCAGTATTTC
V: TRBV20-1; D: -; J: TRBJ1-6; size: many; CDR3: CSARRLGTENNSPLHF; DNA: TGCAGTGCACGCCGACTCGGGACGGAGAATAATTCACCCCTCCACTTT
V: TRBV20-1; D: -; J: TRBJ1-1; size: many; CDR3: CSASDRDTQWNTEAFF; DNA: TGCAGTGCTAGTGACCGGGACACGCAATGGAACACTGAAGCTTTCTTT
V: TRBV28; D: -; J: TRBJ2-3; size: -; CDR3: CASGFLSGTDTQYF; DNA: TGTGCCAGCGGTTTCCTCAGCGGCACAGATACGCAGTATTTT